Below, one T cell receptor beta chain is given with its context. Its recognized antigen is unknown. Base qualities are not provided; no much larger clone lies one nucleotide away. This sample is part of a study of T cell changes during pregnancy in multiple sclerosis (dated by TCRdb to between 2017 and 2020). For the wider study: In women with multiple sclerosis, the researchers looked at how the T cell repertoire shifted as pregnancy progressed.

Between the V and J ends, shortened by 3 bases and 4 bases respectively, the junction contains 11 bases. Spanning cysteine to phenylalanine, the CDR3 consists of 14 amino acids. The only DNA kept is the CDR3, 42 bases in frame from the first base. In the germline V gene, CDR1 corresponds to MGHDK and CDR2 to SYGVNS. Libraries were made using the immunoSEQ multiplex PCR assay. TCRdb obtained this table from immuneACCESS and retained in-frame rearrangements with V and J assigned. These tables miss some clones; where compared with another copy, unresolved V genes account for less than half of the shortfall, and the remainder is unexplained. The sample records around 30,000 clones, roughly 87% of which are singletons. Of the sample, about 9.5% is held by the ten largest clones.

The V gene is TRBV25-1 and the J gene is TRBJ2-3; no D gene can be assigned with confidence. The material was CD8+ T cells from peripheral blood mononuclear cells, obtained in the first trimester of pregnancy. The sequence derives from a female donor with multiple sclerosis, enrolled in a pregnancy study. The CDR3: CASSELASSDTQYF. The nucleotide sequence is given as TGTGCCAGCAGTGAGTTGGCAAGTTCAGATACGCAGTATTTT.